One and the same sample provided the 8 T cell receptor beta chains below, sequenced in a study of blood T cell repertoires in COVID-19. Sequencing used immunoSEQ multiplex PCR; TCRdb keeps in-frame clones, though not all of them. The table lists 45,000 to 70,000 clones, about 87% of them singletons. The specimen was peripheral blood. The receptors stem from a woman aged 55-75 years with COVID-19, enrolled during active disease.

The chain joins TRBV19 to TRBJ2-7; the D gene is possibly TRBD2 (5 bases). CDR1 and CDR2 (germline): LNHDA, SQIVND (reference sequence). The CDR3 is 13 amino acids. V lost 3 bases, J lost 3 bases, and 9 bases lay in between. The CDR3 region has the DNA TGTGCCAGTAGTATGGTTCGGGGCTACGAGCAGTACTTC. Its protein is CASSMVRGYEQYF.

The V gene is TRBV19, the J gene TRBJ2-7; TRBD1 agrees at 10 bases. The CDR3 has 14 amino acids. Unmatched junction bases numbered 7, after V lost 7 bases and J lost 4 bases. CDR1 and CDR2 from the germline V gene are LNHDA and SQIVND (reference sequence). The CDR3 is CASTPGQGWYEQYF. As DNA, the CDR3 is TGTGCCAGTACCCCGGGACAGGGGTGGTACGAGCAGTACTTC.

The chain employs TRBV18 and TRBJ1-5; unclear D gene. The V end lost 3 bases, the J end lost 0 bases, and 3 bases lay between the germline ends. Germline CDR1 KGHSH, CDR2 LQKENI. This CDR3 is built from 13 residues. CDR3 nucleotide sequence: TGTGCCAGCTCACCGCGTAGCAATCAGCCCCAGCATTTT. Translated: CASSPRSNQPQHF.

This sequence joins TRBV19 and TRBJ2-7; TRBD1 matches at 9 bases. V lost 9 bases and J lost 6; bases outside the gene matches: 12. The CDR3 has 14 amino acids. Germline V lookup: CDR1 LNHDA, CDR2 SQIVND (reference sequence). CDR3 region: CASRGQGSFGEQYF. The CDR3 nucleotides are TGTGCCAGCAGGGGACAGGGAAGCTTTGGCGAGCAGTACTTC. Full variable domain (remainder filled in from reference TRBV19 and TRBJ2-7): DGGITQSPKYLFRKEGQNVTLSCEQNLNHDAMYWYRQDPGQGLRLIYYSQIVNDFQKGDIAEGYSVSREKKESFPLTVTSAQKNPTAFYLCASRGQGSFGEQYFGPGTRLTVT.

The rearrangement uses TRBV19 and TRBJ2-2; D is uncertain. The CDR3 length is 11 residues. Trimming cost V 4 bases and J 8 bases, with 5 bases left between them. The germline CDR1 and CDR2 sequences are LNHDA and SQIVND (reference sequence). The CDR3, as DNA: TGTGCCAGTAGTACGGTGGGGGAGCTGTTTTTT. The encoded protein is CASSTVGELFF. Variable domain in full (rest from reference TRBV19 and TRBJ2-2): DGGITQSPKYLFRKEGQNVTLSCEQNLNHDAMYWYRQDPGQGLRLIYYSQIVNDFQKGDIAEGYSVSREKKESFPLTVTSAQKNPTAFYLCASSTVGELFFGEGSRLTVL.

The rearrangement uses TRBV28 and TRBJ2-2; 9 bases line up with TRBD1. J gave up 4 bases and V 5 bases, and 5 bases lay outside the gene matches. CDR1 and CDR2 from the germline V gene are MDHEN and SYDVKM. The CDR3 totals 15 residues. The CDR3 spells CASSLTGQGTGELFF. For the CDR3, the DNA is TGTGCCAGCAGTCTCACGGGACAGGGCACCGGGGAGCTGTTTTTT.

The J gene is TRBJ2-1, the V gene TRBV27; D is perhaps TRBD2 (5 bases). The V and J ends lost 6 bases and 5 bases respectively, with 17 bases between them. The CDR3 is 15 residues long. Germline V gene lookup returns CDR1 MNHEY and CDR2 SMNVEV (reference sequence). This chain's CDR3 is CASRNRLYLDNEQFF. For the CDR3, the DNA is TGTGCCAGCAGAAACCGACTATATCTCGACAATGAGCAGTTCTTC.

The chain links TRBV19 to TRBJ1-1, with 9 positions matching TRBD1. V trimming: 3 bases; J trimming: 1 base; junction bases outside the gene matches: 6. The CDR3 has 16 amino acids. The germline V gene has CDR1 LNHDA and CDR2 SQIVND (reference sequence). The CDR3, as DNA: TGTGCCAGTAGTATTATCCCGACAGGGGGGAACACTGAAGCTTTCTTT. This codes for CASSIIPTGGNTEAFF.